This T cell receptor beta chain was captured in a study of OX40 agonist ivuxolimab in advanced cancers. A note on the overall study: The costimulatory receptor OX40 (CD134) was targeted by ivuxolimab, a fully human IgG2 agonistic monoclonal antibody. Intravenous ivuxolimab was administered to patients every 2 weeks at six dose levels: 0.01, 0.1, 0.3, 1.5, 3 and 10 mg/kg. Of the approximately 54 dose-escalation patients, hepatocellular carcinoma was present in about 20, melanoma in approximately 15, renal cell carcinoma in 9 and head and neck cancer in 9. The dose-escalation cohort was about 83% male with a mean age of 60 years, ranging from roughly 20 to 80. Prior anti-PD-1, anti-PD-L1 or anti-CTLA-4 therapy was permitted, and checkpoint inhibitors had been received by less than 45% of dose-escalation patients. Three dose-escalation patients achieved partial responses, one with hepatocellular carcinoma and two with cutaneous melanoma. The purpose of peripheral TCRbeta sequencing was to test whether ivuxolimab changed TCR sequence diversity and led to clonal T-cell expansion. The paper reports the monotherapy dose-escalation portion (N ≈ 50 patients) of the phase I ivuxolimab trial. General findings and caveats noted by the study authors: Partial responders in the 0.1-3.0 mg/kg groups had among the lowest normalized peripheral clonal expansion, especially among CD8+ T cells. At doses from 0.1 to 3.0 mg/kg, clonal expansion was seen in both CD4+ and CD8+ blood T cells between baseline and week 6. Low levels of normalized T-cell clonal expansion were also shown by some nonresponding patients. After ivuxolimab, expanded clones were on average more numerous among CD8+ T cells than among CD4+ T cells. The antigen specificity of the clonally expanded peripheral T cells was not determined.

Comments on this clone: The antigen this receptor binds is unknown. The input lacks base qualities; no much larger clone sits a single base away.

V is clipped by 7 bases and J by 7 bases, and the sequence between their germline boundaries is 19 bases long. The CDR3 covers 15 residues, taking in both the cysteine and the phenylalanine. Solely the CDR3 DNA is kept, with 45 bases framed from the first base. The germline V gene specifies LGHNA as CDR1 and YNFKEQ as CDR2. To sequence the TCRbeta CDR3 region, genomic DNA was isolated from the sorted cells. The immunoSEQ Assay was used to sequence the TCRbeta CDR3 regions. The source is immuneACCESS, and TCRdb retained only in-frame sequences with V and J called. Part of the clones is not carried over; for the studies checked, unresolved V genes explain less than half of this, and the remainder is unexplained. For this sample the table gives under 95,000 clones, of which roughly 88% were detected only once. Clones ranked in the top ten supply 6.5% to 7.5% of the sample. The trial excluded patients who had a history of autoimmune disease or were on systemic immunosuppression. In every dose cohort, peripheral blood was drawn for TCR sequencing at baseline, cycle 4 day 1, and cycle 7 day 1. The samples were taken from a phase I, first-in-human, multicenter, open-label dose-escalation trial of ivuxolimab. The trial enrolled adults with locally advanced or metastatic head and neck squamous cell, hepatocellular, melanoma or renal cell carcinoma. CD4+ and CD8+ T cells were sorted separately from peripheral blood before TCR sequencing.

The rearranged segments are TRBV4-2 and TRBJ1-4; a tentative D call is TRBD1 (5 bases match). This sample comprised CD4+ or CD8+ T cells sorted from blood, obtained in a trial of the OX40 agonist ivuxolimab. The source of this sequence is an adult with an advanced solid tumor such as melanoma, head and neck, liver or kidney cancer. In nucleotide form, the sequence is TGTGCCAGCAAGTTGGGGGAGTTTGGTAGTGAAAAACTGTTTTTT. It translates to CASKLGEFGSEKLFF.